These 9 T cell receptor beta chains share one sample of origin, sequenced in a study of CD8 T cells in Susac syndrome. An amount of RNA that ranged from 0.5 to 1 ug was reverse transcribed with random hexamers. TCRdb passed the immunoSEQ multiplex PCR reads through MiXCR, listing each CDR3 protein once. The table lists under 200,000 distinct CDR3 sequences, about 94% of them singletons. The sample was CD4+ T cells from PBMCs. The receptors come from a human donor with Susac syndrome.

The chain has TRBV19 and TRBJ2-7; no definite D call. V was cut by 0 bases and J by 6 bases, with 9 bases left in between. This CDR3 spans 13 amino acids. The germline gives CDR1 LNHDA, CDR2 SQIVND (reference sequence). DNA for the CDR3: TGTGCCAGTAGTATAGATCCGGCCAGCGAGCAGTACTTC. The encoded protein is CASSIDPASEQYF.

The gene calls are TRBV6-4 and TRBJ1-6; tentative D call: TRBD1 (6 bases). The length of the CDR3 is 13 residues. Per germline, CDR1 MRHNA and CDR2 SNTAGT. V was trimmed by 8 bases and J by 7 bases, leaving 12 bases between them. The CDR3 DNA follows: TGTGCCAGCCGGCGGGACAAGAATTCACCCCTCCACTTT. Translation: CASRRDKNSPLHF.

The genes are TRBV9 and TRBJ2-4, with 8 bases identical to TRBD1. Germline V lookup: CDR1 SGDLS, CDR2 YYNGEE. This CDR3 spans 17 amino acids. The J segment lost 4 bases and the V segment lost 4 bases, leaving 13 bases of the junction unmatched. This CDR3 reads CASSLSTGEVTKNIQYF. CDR3 in DNA: TGTGCCAGCAGCTTATCGACAGGGGAGGTCACTAAAAACATTCAGTACTTC.

On this clonotype: Its ends do not fully match the called genes, so a read error is possible. This chain joins TRBV20-1 and TRBJ2-5; no firm D call. This CDR3 is 11 amino acids long. Germline CDR1 reads DFQATT; CDR2 reads SNEGSKA (reference sequence). The CDR3 is CSAREAETQYF. CDR3 nucleotide sequence: TGCAGTGCGAGAGAAGCGGAGACCCAGTACTTC.

The chain recombines TRBV7-9 with TRBJ1-2, with a tentative D call TRBD1 (6 bases). The germline V and J ends were trimmed by 8 bases and 3 bases, with 16 bases remaining between them. Germline lookup yields CDR1 SEHNR and CDR2 FQNEAQ (reference sequence). The CDR3 totals 14 residues. Here the CDR3 reads CASSLGGQDYGYTF. The CDR3 nucleotides read TGTGCCAGCTCTCTCGGGGGCCAGGACTATGGCTACACCTTC.

The J gene is TRBJ2-7, the V gene TRBV20-1; 11 positions agree with TRBD2. CDR1 is DFQATT, CDR2 SNEGSKA, per germline (reference sequence). V was pared by 6 bases and J by 6 bases, with 7 bases of the junction left unmatched. The CDR3 is 13 amino acids. The CDR3 nucleotides read TGCAGTGCCACGATACTAGCGGGGGCCGAGCAGTACTTC. This codes for CSATILAGAEQYF.

The genes are TRBV20-1 and TRBJ1-2; a possible D gene is TRBD1 (6 bases). The V end was cut by 1 base, the J end by 7 bases, with 13 bases between. The CDR3 covers 13 residues. The germline gives CDR1 DFQATT, CDR2 SNEGSKA (reference sequence). This CDR3 reads CSARATTGFGYTF. In DNA form, the CDR3 reads TGCAGTGCTAGAGCTACAACAGGGTTTGGCTACACCTTC.

V usage is TRBV12-3 or TRBV12-4 and J usage is TRBJ2-4, with D possibly TRBD1 on 6 matching bases. This CDR3 contains 14 residues. V dropped 7 bases and J dropped 3 bases, with 13 bases sitting between them. CDR3 protein: CASTRGQIKNIQYF. In DNA, the CDR3 is TGTGCCAGCACCCGCGGACAGATCAAAAACATTCAGTACTTC.

A single count supports this clonotype. The rearrangement links TRBV6-5 to TRBJ2-1, with D maybe TRBD2 (6 bases). The V and J ends lost 3 bases and 4 bases respectively, with 10 bases between them. CDR3 length: 14 amino acids. Per germline, CDR1 MNHEY and CDR2 SVGAGI. CDR3 DNA sequence: TGTGCCAGCAGTTATGGGGCGGGATACAATGAGCAGTTCTTC. It specifies CASSYGAGYNEQFF.